The 26 T cell receptor beta chains below all came from one sample that was sequenced in a study of T-cell memory formation after mild COVID-19. TCRdb reanalysed the 5' RACE reads using MiXCR and keeps one entry per CDR3 protein. The table records approximately 350,000 distinct CDR3 sequences, 13% to 15% of them present only once. The sample comprised PBMCs or a T cell subset sorted from them (not recorded which). Receptor source: a young man who had mild COVID-19 (a few samples of this study predate the infection). Cell type and time point are not known.

This CDR3 is CASSLYLNTEAFF. CDR3 coding DNA: TGCGCCAGCAGCTTGTACCTGAACACTGAAGCTTTCTTT. The rearrangement links TRBV5-1 to TRBJ1-1, with D unresolved. The CDR3 is 13 amino acids. Germline assignment: CDR1 SGHRS and CDR2 YFSETQ. V was pared by 1 base and J by 0 bases, with 4 bases between.

J is TRBJ2-1 and V is TRBV7-9, with a tentative D call TRBD1 (5 bases). Germline lookup yields CDR1 SEHNR and CDR2 FQNEAQ (reference sequence). Trimming pared 7 bases from V and 9 bases from J, leaving 19 bases between. This CDR3 has 14 amino acids. The DNA for the CDR3 is TGTGCCAGCAACCTTCTGGCAGGGAAGGGTGAGCAGTTCTTC. This encodes CASNLLAGKGEQFF.

Only a few counts were recorded for this clonotype. The chain joins TRBV29-1 to TRBJ1-5; TRBD1 matches 8 bases. Germline loops: CDR1 SQVTM, CDR2 ANQGSEA. CDR3 length: 13 amino acids. V shed 5 bases, J shed 7 bases, and the junction held 7 bases outside the gene matches. The CDR3 bases are TGCAGCGTTCGAGGACAGGGTGGACAGCCCCAGCATTTT. It encodes CSVRGQGGQPQHF.

This clonotype turned up a few times. This rearrangement joins TRBV7-2 to TRBJ1-4, with D possibly TRBD1 on 5 matching bases. V was pared by 1 base and J by 13 bases, with 22 bases between. Germline V gives CDR1 SGHTA, CDR2 FQGNSA. This CDR3 is built from 16 residues. The CDR3 loop reads CASSLVSAGRGTALFF. In DNA, the CDR3 is TGTGCCAGCAGCTTAGTGTCGGCAGGTCGAGGGACGGCACTGTTTTTT.

This clonotype was seen more than once but under ten times. This chain uses TRBV7-9 with TRBJ2-7; 9 bases are a match to TRBD2. Germline V CDR1 and CDR2: SEHNR, FQNEAQ (reference sequence). V shed 1 base and J 2 bases; nucleotides not matched to a gene: 3. CDR3 length: 15 residues. The CDR3 region has the DNA TGTGCCAGCAGCTTAGGCAGCGGGGGGACCTACGAGCAGTACTTC. Its protein product is CASSLGSGGTYEQYF.

The chain joins TRBV7-9 to TRBJ1-1, with a tentative D call TRBD1 (5 bases). Trimming took off 3 bases at V and 3 bases at J, with 11 bases between the two ends. Germline CDR1 reads SEHNR; CDR2 reads FQNEAQ (reference sequence). This CDR3 has 14 amino acids. DNA for the CDR3: TGTGCCAGCAGCTTGGGGCGATCACACACTGAAGCTTTCTTT. Its protein is CASSLGRSHTEAFF.

This clonotype was counted between two and nine times. This rearrangement joins TRBV7-2 to TRBJ2-3, with 9 nucleotides matching TRBD2. Losses at the gene ends were 4 bases for V and 7 bases for J; bases not matched to a gene: 18. Germline assignment: CDR1 SGHTA and CDR2 FQGNSA. The CDR3 is 18 amino acids. CDR3 nucleotides: TGTGCCAGCAGCTCCCGGGGGAGCGGGGGGTCCGGCAAATATACGCAGTATTTT. Residues: CASSSRGSGGSGKYTQYF.

In this sample, this clonotype turned up a few times. The chain recombines TRBV20-1 with TRBJ2-5; TRBD1 matches at 7 bases. CDR3 length: 14 amino acids. Germline V CDR1 and CDR2: DFQATT, SNEGSKA (reference sequence). V gave up 3 bases and J gave up 7 bases; unmatched junction bases: 11. Written as DNA, the CDR3 is TGCAGTGCTAGGGAGACAGGGCTCTGGGGGACCCAGTACTTC. Protein: CSARETGLWGTQYF.

The chain is built from TRBV4-3 and TRBJ1-4; no clear D gene. Trimming pared 4 bases from V and 8 bases from J, leaving 17 bases between. The CDR3 consists of 15 residues. Germline V CDR1 and CDR2: LGHNA, YSLEER. The chain's CDR3 is CASSPRVVVREKLFF. In DNA, the CDR3 is TGCGCCAGCAGCCCCCGGGTTGTGGTTCGAGAAAAACTGTTTTTT.

This clonotype was seen more than once but under ten times. The chain is built from TRBV7-2 and TRBJ2-7, with D unresolved. Germline lookup yields CDR1 SGHTA and CDR2 FQGNSA. CDR3 size: 13 residues. The V end was cut by 4 bases, the J end by 0 bases, with 7 bases between. The CDR3 region is CASSYYISYEQYF. The DNA of the CDR3 is TGTGCCAGCAGCTACTACATCTCCTACGAGCAGTACTTC.

This clonotype was counted only a few times. The J gene is TRBJ1-1, the V gene TRBV5-1; D perhaps matches TRBD1 (5 bases). The CDR3 contains 13 residues. Germline V gene data show CDR1 as SGHRS and CDR2 as YFSETQ. Trimming took off 4 bases at V and 1 base at J, with 8 bases between the two ends. CDR3 loop: CASSVQANTEAFF. The CDR3, as DNA: TGCGCCAGCAGCGTACAGGCGAACACTGAAGCTTTCTTT.

The chain carries TRBV18 and TRBJ2-3, with TRBD1 matching 8 bases. The CDR3 runs to 15 residues. Germline trimming cut 4 bases from V and 1 base from J; bases unmatched to any gene: 4. Germline loops: CDR1 KGHSH, CDR2 LQKENI. The CDR3 region is CASSQQGVGTDTQYF. The DNA of the CDR3 is TGTGCCAGCTCACAACAGGGGGTGGGCACAGATACGCAGTATTTT.

This clonotype was detected a few times. The chain employs TRBV7-2 and TRBJ2-3; the match to TRBD2 covers 10 bases. The V gene end was trimmed by 3 bases and the J gene end by 4 bases; junction bases not matched to a gene: 1. The CDR3 loop spans 14 amino acids. CDR1 is SGHTA, CDR2 FQGNSA, per germline. The CDR3 is CASSFTSGADTQYF. The CDR3 DNA reads as TGTGCCAGCAGCTTTACTAGCGGGGCAGATACGCAGTATTTT.

At least ten counts were recorded for this clonotype. V gene TRBV5-1 combines with J gene TRBJ2-2; the D is unclear. This CDR3 has 13 amino acids. Germline CDR1 reads SGHRS; CDR2 reads YFSETQ. The ends were cut back, 5 bases at V and 3 bases at J, with 8 bases in the middle. In DNA form, the CDR3 reads TGCGCCAGCAGGCTAACAGACACCGGGGAGCTGTTTTTT. It yields the protein CASRLTDTGELFF.

This clonotype turned up a few times. The chain has TRBV6-5 and TRBJ1-1; possibly TRBD1 for D (6 bases). Trimming left V 6 bases short and J 8 bases short, with 10 bases between. Germline loops: CDR1 MNHEY, CDR2 SVGAGI. CDR3 length equals 11 residues. This chain's CDR3 is CASSQRGEAFF. CDR3 coding DNA: TGTGCCAGCAGCCAGAGGGGGGAAGCTTTCTTT.

The chain joins TRBV9 to TRBJ2-7, with D possibly matching TRBD1 (5 bases). CDR3 length: 13 amino acids. Germline V gene data show CDR1 as SGDLS and CDR2 as YYNGEE. V lost 4 bases, J lost 0 bases, and 8 bases lay in between. The CDR3, as DNA: TGTGCCAGCAGCATAGGGGACTCCTACGAGCAGTACTTC. Encoded protein: CASSIGDSYEQYF. The entire variable domain, with the rest obtained from reference TRBV9 and TRBJ2-7, is as follows: DSGVTQTPKHLITATGQRVTLRCSPRSGDLSVYWYQQSLDQGLQFLIQYYNGEERAKGNILERFSAQQFPDLHSELNLSSLELGDSALYFCASSIGDSYEQYFGPGTRLTVT.

This clonotype has more than one count but fewer than ten. The rearrangement uses TRBV27 and TRBJ1-2, with TRBD1 matching over 8 bases. V dropped 6 bases and J dropped 8; count of bases not matched to a gene: 11. The V gene's germline CDR1 is MNHEY and CDR2 SMNVEV (reference sequence). The CDR3 extends over 14 amino acids. The CDR3 nucleotides read TGTGCCAGCAGACGCCGGCAGGGGGCAGGAGGCTACACCTTC. Encoded protein: CASRRRQGAGGYTF.

This rearrangement joins TRBV5-1 to TRBJ2-5; D is possibly TRBD1 or TRBD2 (5 bases each). The germline gives CDR1 SGHRS, CDR2 YFSETQ. This CDR3 comprises 16 residues. V was trimmed by 1 base and J by 1 base, leaving 14 bases between them. For the CDR3, the DNA is TGCGCCAGCAGCTTGCAAGGTGGGGGTACCCAAGAGACCCAGTACTTC. Protein sequence: CASSLQGGGTQETQYF.

This clonotype came up a few times. This chain uses TRBV12-3 or TRBV12-4 with TRBJ2-7, with no clear D. With 3 bases removed from V and 4 bases from J, the gap between germline ends came to 4 bases. CDR3 length: 11 amino acids. This CDR3 reads CASSFRYEQYF. In DNA, the CDR3 is TGTGCCAGCAGTTTCCGTTACGAGCAGTACTTC.

The chain has TRBV7-8 and TRBJ2-1; maybe TRBD2 (5 bases). The germline gives CDR1 SGHVS, CDR2 FQNEAQ. This CDR3 contains 11 residues. V was trimmed by 6 bases and J by 11 bases, leaving 11 bases between them. The chain's CDR3 is CASRGADQQFF. For the CDR3, the DNA is TGTGCCAGCAGGGGAGCGGATCAGCAGTTCTTC. Full variable domain (remainder filled in from reference TRBV7-8 and TRBJ2-1): GAGVSQSPRYKVAKRGQDVALRCDPISGHVSLFWYQQALGQGPEFLTYFQNEAQLDKSGLPSDRFFAERPEGSVSTLKIQRTQQEDSAVYLCASRGADQQFFGPGTRLTVL.

The J gene is TRBJ2-7, the V gene TRBV7-9; D is unclear. Trimming cost V 1 base and J 6 bases, with 10 bases left between them. The CDR3 extends over 13 amino acids. Germline V CDR1 and CDR2: SEHNR, FQNEAQ (reference sequence). CDR3 coding DNA: TGTGCCAGCAGCTTAGTTCCGGGCAGCGAGCAGTACGTC. Its protein is CASSLVPGSEQYV.

This clonotype was counted only a few times. The chain is built from TRBV20-1 and TRBJ2-2; D not resolved. The V end lost 5 bases, the J end lost 0 bases, and 7 bases lay between the germline ends. CDR3 length: 13 residues. CDR1 is DFQATT and CDR2 is SNEGSKA in the germline V gene (reference sequence). The CDR3 DNA follows: TGCAGTGCTCGCCCGACGAACACCGGGGAGCTGTTTTTT. Its translation: CSARPTNTGELFF.

In its sample, this clonotype was seen a few times. The rearrangement links TRBV7-2 to TRBJ2-3; D unclear. The germline V and J ends were trimmed by 6 bases and 1 base, with 14 bases remaining between them. Germline-derived CDR1 and CDR2 are SGHTA and FQGNSA. This CDR3 is 15 amino acids long. CDR3 coding DNA: TGTGCCAGCAGGACCAGGCCCCTCGGCACAGATACGCAGTATTTT. This sequence encodes CASRTRPLGTDTQYF.

The genes are TRBV12-3 or TRBV12-4 and TRBJ2-3; 8 bases map to TRBD1. Germline trimming cut 5 bases from V and 4 bases from J; bases unmatched to any gene: 2. The CDR3 sequence is 13 residues long. The CDR3 reads CASSGGQADTQYF. The CDR3 coding sequence is TGTGCCAGCAGTGGGGGACAGGCAGATACGCAGTATTTT.

V and J are TRBV20-1 and TRBJ1-6, with 8 bases aligning to TRBD1. The germline V gene has CDR1 DFQATT and CDR2 SNEGSKA (reference sequence). V shed 5 bases and J 8 bases; nucleotides not matched to a gene: 8. There are 14 residues in the CDR3. The CDR3 here is CSAPDRELDSPLHF. CDR3 bases: TGCAGTGCTCCGGACAGGGAGTTGGATTCACCCCTCCACTTT.

The V gene is TRBV5-1, the J gene TRBJ1-1; D gene ambiguous. The length of the CDR3 is 18 residues. Germline-derived CDR1 and CDR2 are SGHRS and YFSETQ. The V and J ends lost 4 bases and 4 bases respectively, with 26 bases between them. The CDR3 region is CASSLASIADGSFTEAFF. For the CDR3, the DNA is TGCGCCAGCAGCCTCGCTTCCATAGCTGATGGGTCTTTCACTGAAGCTTTCTTT.